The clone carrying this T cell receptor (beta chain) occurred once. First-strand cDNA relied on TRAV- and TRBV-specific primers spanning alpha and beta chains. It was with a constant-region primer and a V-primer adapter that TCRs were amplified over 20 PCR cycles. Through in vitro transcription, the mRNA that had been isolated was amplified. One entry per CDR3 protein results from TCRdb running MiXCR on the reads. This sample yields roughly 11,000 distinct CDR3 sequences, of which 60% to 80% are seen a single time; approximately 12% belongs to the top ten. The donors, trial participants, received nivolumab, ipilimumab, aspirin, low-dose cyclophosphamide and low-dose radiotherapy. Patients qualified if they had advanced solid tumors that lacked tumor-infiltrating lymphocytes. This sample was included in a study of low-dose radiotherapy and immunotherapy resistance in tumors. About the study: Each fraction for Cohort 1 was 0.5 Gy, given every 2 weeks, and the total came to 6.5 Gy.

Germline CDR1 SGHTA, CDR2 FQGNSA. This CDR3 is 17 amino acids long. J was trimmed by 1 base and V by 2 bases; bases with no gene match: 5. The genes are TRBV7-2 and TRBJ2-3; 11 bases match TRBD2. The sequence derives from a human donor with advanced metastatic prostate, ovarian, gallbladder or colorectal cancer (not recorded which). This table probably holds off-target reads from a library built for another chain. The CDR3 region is CASSLRLAGTGTDTQYF. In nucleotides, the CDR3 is TGTGCCAGCAGCTTAAGACTAGCGGGGACGGGCACAGATACGCAGTATTTT.